Only one count was recorded for the clone carrying this TCR beta chain. The antigen remains undetermined. PCR was performed using 60 Vbeta and 13 Jbeta primers. Produced via immunoSEQ multiplex PCR; TCRdb's table is partial and in-frame only. The sample contains 100,000 to 150,000 clones, about 80% of which appear only once. Trimming stripped 5 bases from V and 5 bases from J, with 24 bases between. This CDR3 has 17 amino acids. Germline assignment: CDR1 SEHNR and CDR2 FQNEAQ (reference sequence). This cohort consisted of healthy bone marrow donors. The entry originates in a study of cytomegalovirus exposure and HLA in healthy donors. Broader study findings: Most subjects had HLA-A and HLA-B alleles reportedly predicted accurately by TCR beta sequences. Presence/absence comparisons presumed near-even sequencing depth among donors.

V is TRBV7-9 and J is TRBJ2-5; tentative D call: TRBD2 (7 bases). This sequence originates from a middle-aged woman in good health and CMV-seronegative. The specimen was PBMCs. In DNA form, the CDR3 reads TGTGCCAGCAGCCACGGGAGGACGGCAGGGGTTGGGGAGACCCAGTACTTC. This translates into CASSHGRTAGVGETQYF.